Below are 31 T cell receptor beta chains sequenced from a single sample in a study of blood T cell repertoires in COVID-19. The protocol was immunoSEQ multiplex PCR, while the TCRdb copy is restricted to in-frame clones and leaves out a portion. The repertoire has over 150,000 clones, about 85% of them found once; the top ten carry about 0.95%. The sequenced sample was peripheral blood. These TCRs come from a man aged 35 to 55 with acute or convalescent COVID-19.

The J gene is TRBJ1-2, the V gene TRBV19; 7 positions agree with TRBD1. There are 15 residues in the CDR3. V was pared by 0 bases and J by 4 bases, with 5 bases of the junction left unmatched. Per the germline V gene, CDR1 is LNHDA and CDR2 is SQIVND (reference sequence). The CDR3 here is CASSIETGNLYGYTF. Here the CDR3 DNA reads TGTGCCAGTAGTATAGAGACAGGGAATCTCTATGGCTACACCTTC. Using reference TRBV19 and TRBJ1-2 for the parts outside the CDR3, the full variable domain is DGGITQSPKYLFRKEGQNVTLSCEQNLNHDAMYWYRQDPGQGLRLIYYSQIVNDFQKGDIAEGYSVSREKKESFPLTVTSAQKNPTAFYLCASSIETGNLYGYTFGSGTRLTVV.

The chain recombines TRBV11-3 with TRBJ1-1, with a possible D match to TRBD1 (5 bases). Germline V gives CDR1 SGHNT, CDR2 YENEEA. The germline V and J ends were trimmed by 3 bases and 1 base, with 6 bases remaining between them. The CDR3 spans 13 residues. Here the CDR3 DNA reads TGTGCCAGCAGCTTCGGACAGAACACTGAAGCTTTCTTT. Amino acids: CASSFGQNTEAFF.

V is TRBV5-4 and J is TRBJ1-1; D possibly corresponds to TRBD1 (6 bases). There are 13 residues in the CDR3. Trimming took off 9 bases at V and 4 bases at J, with 16 bases between the two ends. Germline V gene lookup returns CDR1 SGHNT and CDR2 YYREEE (reference sequence). The CDR3 DNA sequence: TGTGCCATCCATCCCACAGGGTTCACTGAAGCTTTCTTT. It yields the protein CAIHPTGFTEAFF.

This clone was seen just once. The V and J genes are TRBV15 and TRBJ1-6, with 7 positions matching TRBD1. This CDR3 has 16 residues. The trim removed 4 bases at V and 11 bases at J, leaving 14 bases unmatched. Germline V lookup: CDR1 LNHNV, CDR2 YYDKDF (reference sequence). The CDR3 reads CATSKELRDRITPLHF. Here the CDR3 DNA reads TGTGCCACCAGCAAGGAGCTGCGGGACAGAATAACACCCCTCCACTTT.

J is TRBJ2-1 and V is TRBV13, with 7 bases matching TRBD1. Looked up from germline, CDR1 is PRHDT and CDR2 is FYEKMQ (reference sequence). V shed 1 base, J shed 0 bases, and the junction held 6 bases outside the gene matches. The CDR3 covers 17 residues. The CDR3 loop reads CASSLVRGQASYNEQFF. CDR3 coding DNA: TGTGCCAGCAGCTTAGTTAGAGGACAGGCCTCCTACAATGAGCAGTTCTTC.

Here the CDR3 DNA reads TGTGCCTGGTCAAGCGGTTACGAGCAGTACTTC. It specifies CAWSSGYEQYF. The chain joins TRBV30 to TRBJ2-7; D perhaps matches TRBD2 (5 bases). CDR1 and CDR2 from the germline V gene are GTSNPN and SVGIG (reference sequence). Deletions cut 5 bases from V and 4 bases from J, with 9 bases between. The CDR3 length is 11 residues.

This clone was recorded only once. The CDR3 bases are TGTGCCAGCAGCTTAAGGGGACCTTCGGGGGACACTGAAGCTTTCTTT. It is translated as CASSLRGPSGDTEAFF. The chain recombines TRBV7-9 with TRBJ1-1, with TRBD1 as a possible D gene (5 bases). This CDR3 has 16 amino acids. V was shortened by 2 bases and J by 3 bases, with 16 bases between the two germline ends. CDR1 SEHNR and CDR2 FQNEAQ come from the germline V gene (reference sequence).

This rearrangement joins TRBV4-2 to TRBJ1-3, with 7 bases that match TRBD1. The CDR3 covers 19 residues. With 3 bases clipped from V and 0 bases from J, the junction kept 14 bases outside the gene matches. The germline V gene encodes CDR1 LGHNA and CDR2 YNFKEQ. The CDR3 nucleotides are TGTGCCAGCAGCCACCCTCGACAGGGCCACGACCTCTCTGGAAACACCATATATTTT. Protein product: CASSHPRQGHDLSGNTIYF.

The V call is TRBV7-9, the J call TRBJ2-2; 9 positions match TRBD1. Germline V CDR1 and CDR2: SEHNR, FQNEAQ (reference sequence). V gave up 5 bases and J gave up 8 bases; unmatched junction bases: 9. CDR3 length: 15 amino acids. CDR3 loop: CASSPIRTGEGELFF. The CDR3 coding sequence is TGTGCCAGCAGCCCTATCCGGACAGGGGAGGGGGAGCTGTTTTTT. Full variable domain (rest looked up from reference TRBV7-9 and TRBJ2-2): DTGVSQNPRHKITKRGQNVTFRCDPISEHNRLYWYRQTLGQGPEFLTYFQNEAQLEKSRLLSDRFSAERPKGSFSTLEIQRTEQGDSAMYLCASSPIRTGEGELFFGEGSRLTVL.

The V gene is TRBV12-3 or TRBV12-4, the J gene TRBJ2-2; possibly TRBD2 for D (6 bases). CDR3 size: 13 residues. The V and J ends lost 10 bases and 15 bases respectively, with 24 bases between them. CDR3 nucleotide sequence: TGTGCCATCTACGGCCAAAACACCGGGGACTTGTTTTTT. Residues: CAIYGQNTGDLFF.

This chain links TRBV5-6 with TRBJ1-3; no definite D call. Trimming removed 4 bases from V and 0 bases from J, with 8 bases in between. Germline CDR1 reads SGHDT; CDR2 reads YYEEEE. This CDR3 has 14 amino acids. CDR3 region: CASSTESSGNTIYF. Written as DNA, the CDR3 is TGTGCCAGCAGCACGGAGTCCTCTGGAAACACCATATATTTT.

J is TRBJ1-1 and V is TRBV11-2, with 8 positions matching TRBD1. CDR1 is SGHAT and CDR2 is FQNNGV in the germline V gene. The CDR3 is made up of 15 amino acids. The junction had 9 bases not matched to a gene; V was cut back by 5 bases and J by 4 bases. The CDR3 region is CASSPRTGWTTEAFF. The DNA for the CDR3 is TGTGCCAGCAGCCCTCGGACAGGGTGGACCACTGAAGCTTTCTTT.

The chain couples TRBV2 to TRBJ2-5, with 13 nucleotides matching TRBD2. CDR1 is SNHLY, CDR2 FYNNEI, per germline. The CDR3 extends over 16 amino acids. Trimming took 4 bases from V and 1 from J; bases not matched to a gene: 3. The CDR3 sequence is CASSVGLAGPQETQYF. The CDR3, as DNA: TGTGCCAGCAGTGTGGGACTAGCGGGGCCCCAAGAGACCCAGTACTTC.

This rearrangement joins TRBV24-1 to TRBJ2-7; 14 bases map to TRBD2. Germline CDR1 KGHDR, CDR2 SFDVKD. J gave up 6 bases and V 3 bases, and 6 bases lay outside the gene matches. There are 16 residues in the CDR3. CDR3 sequence reads: CATSDGTSGGPGEQYF. In DNA form, the CDR3 reads TGTGCCACCAGTGATGGGACTAGCGGGGGCCCGGGCGAGCAGTACTTC.

A few counts support this clone. This sequence joins TRBV3-1 (or the pseudogene TRBV3-2) and TRBJ1-3, with 9 bases matching TRBD1. Trimming took 4 bases from V and 2 from J; bases not matched to a gene: 3. Germline V gene sequence: CDR1 LGHDT, CDR2 YNNKEL (reference sequence). The CDR3 consists of 15 residues. The CDR3 is CASSRTGGAGNTIYF. The CDR3 DNA reads TGTGCCAGCAGCCGAACAGGGGGCGCTGGAAACACCATATATTTT.

The genes are TRBV5-4 and TRBJ2-7, with a tentative D call TRBD1 (5 bases). Trimming removed 0 bases at V and 1 base at J, with 8 bases between. The CDR3 totals 14 residues. Germline CDR1 reads SGHNT; CDR2 reads YYREEE (reference sequence). The chain's CDR3 is CASSLGSGSYEQYF. CDR3 coding DNA: TGTGCCAGCAGCTTGGGCTCAGGGTCCTACGAGCAGTACTTC.

This chain uses TRBV6-6 with TRBJ2-5, with 7 bases aligning to TRBD1. The CDR3 contains 16 residues. The germline V gene encodes CDR1 MNHNY and CDR2 SVGAGI (reference sequence). The ends lost 3 bases at V and 1 base at J; junction bases unmatched: 8. This CDR3 is CASSYRFRGPQETQYF. For the CDR3, the DNA is TGTGCCAGCAGTTATCGTTTTAGGGGGCCCCAAGAGACCCAGTACTTC.

This clone occurred a few times. V and J are TRBV5-1 and TRBJ2-3; perhaps TRBD2 as D (5 bases). Trimming cost V 4 bases and J 1 base, with 7 bases left between them. The CDR3 extends over 13 amino acids. Germline lookup yields CDR1 SGHRS and CDR2 YFSETQ. Here the CDR3 DNA reads TGCGCCAGCAGCCAGGAGGGCACAGATACGCAGTATTTT. Residues: CASSQEGTDTQYF.

The rearrangement uses TRBV18 and TRBJ1-5; TRBD1 is a possible D gene (5 bases). The germline V gene has CDR1 KGHSH and CDR2 LQKENI. V was cut by 4 bases and J by 6 bases, with 19 bases left in between. The CDR3 loop spans 16 amino acids. The CDR3 is CASSRSVGQGGQPQHF. DNA of the CDR3: TGTGCCAGCTCACGCTCGGTTGGTCAGGGAGGTCAGCCCCAGCATTTT.

The CDR3 nucleotides read TGTGCCAGCAGCTTAGGTAGAATAACAGATACGCAGTATTTT. Protein: CASSLGRITDTQYF. V usage is TRBV7-3 and J usage is TRBJ2-3, with D hard to call. Germline V gene lookup returns CDR1 SGHTA and CDR2 FQGTGA. This CDR3 contains 14 residues. Trimming pared 2 bases from V and 3 bases from J, leaving 9 bases between.

The chain joins TRBV4-3 to TRBJ2-1, with D perhaps matching TRBD2 (5 bases). The CDR3 extends over 15 amino acids. Deletions cut 2 bases from V and 4 bases from J, with 12 bases between. The V gene's germline CDR1 is LGHNA and CDR2 YSLEER. The CDR3 reads CASSQSWTGYNEQFF. CDR3 DNA sequence: TGCGCCAGCAGCCAATCTTGGACTGGGTACAATGAGCAGTTCTTC.

The genes are TRBV19 and TRBJ2-5; 9 bases fit TRBD1. The V gene's germline CDR1 is LNHDA and CDR2 SQIVND (reference sequence). V trimming: 6 bases; J trimming: 5 bases; junction bases outside the gene matches: 4. This CDR3 region has 13 residues. CDR3: CASRGTGSETQYF. The CDR3 region has the DNA TGTGCCAGTAGAGGGACAGGGAGTGAGACCCAGTACTTC.

The rearrangement uses TRBV7-2 and TRBJ2-1; D might be TRBD2 (6 bases). The CDR3 is 16 amino acids. V lost 1 base to trimming and J lost 6 bases, with 16 bases between them. Germline V gene sequence: CDR1 SGHTA, CDR2 FQGNSA. CDR3 nucleotides: TGTGCCAGCAGCTTAGAGGCGGGGATCAGAGGCAATGAGCAGTTCTTC. It yields the protein CASSLEAGIRGNEQFF.

This clone has a single count. J is TRBJ1-5 and V is TRBV30; D remains ambiguous. The V gene lost 4 bases and the J gene lost 1 base, with 11 bases spanning the gap. This CDR3 contains 14 residues. Germline assignment: CDR1 GTSNPN and CDR2 SVGIG (reference sequence). The CDR3, as DNA: TGTGCCTGGAAGCCAGGATGGAGCAATCAGCCCCAGCATTTT. Its protein is CAWKPGWSNQPQHF.

In this sample, this clone turned up once. V is TRBV28 and J is TRBJ1-4, with D possibly TRBD1 on 5 matching bases. The ends were cut back, 5 bases at V and 2 bases at J, with 12 bases in the middle. This CDR3 has 15 residues. Germline V gene sequence: CDR1 MDHEN, CDR2 SYDVKM. The CDR3 spells CASSALGATNEKLFF. DNA of the CDR3: TGTGCCAGCAGTGCCTTAGGGGCGACTAATGAAAAACTGTTTTTT. Full variable domain (remainder filled in from reference TRBV28 and TRBJ1-4): DVKVTQSSRYLVKRTGEKVFLECVQDMDHENMFWYRQDPGLGLRLIYFSYDVKMKEKGDIPEGYSVSREKKERFSLILESASTNQTSMYLCASSALGATNEKLFFGSGTQLSVL.

This clone was counted a single time. This chain uses TRBV2 with TRBJ2-1, with D possibly matching TRBD2 (6 bases). V lost 5 bases to trimming and J lost 5 bases, with 10 bases between them. The CDR3 has 13 amino acids. In germline, CDR1 is SNHLY, CDR2 FYNNEI. The CDR3 here is CASSRDSNNEQFF. The CDR3 nucleotides read TGTGCCAGCAGTCGGGACTCTAACAATGAGCAGTTCTTC. Complete variable domain (other parts from reference TRBV2 and TRBJ2-1): EPEVTQTPSHQVTQMGQEVILRCVPISNHLYFYWYRQILGQKVEFLVSFYNNEISEKSEIFDDQFSVERPDGSNFTLKIRSTKLEDSAMYFCASSRDSNNEQFFGPGTRLTVL.

This sequence joins TRBV7-9 and TRBJ2-5; 7 bases agree with TRBD1. Germline V gives CDR1 SEHNR, CDR2 FQNEAQ (reference sequence). The V segment lost 5 bases and the J segment 3 bases; nucleotides outside the gene matches: 12. The CDR3 has 16 residues. This CDR3 is CASSPTDRAREETQYF. As DNA, the CDR3 is TGTGCCAGCAGCCCAACCGACAGGGCGAGGGAAGAGACCCAGTACTTC.

CDR3 sequence (DNA): TGTGCCAGCAGCGTAGCCGGGGGAGTCTTCTCCTACAATGAGCAGTTCTTC. Translating gives CASSVAGGVFSYNEQFF. The V gene is TRBV9, the J gene TRBJ2-1; TRBD2 is a possible D gene (6 bases). V shed 0 bases and J shed 0 bases, with 13 bases lying between them. CDR3 length: 17 residues. CDR1 is SGDLS, CDR2 YYNGEE, per germline. Variable domain in full (rest from reference TRBV9 and TRBJ2-1): DSGVTQTPKHLITATGQRVTLRCSPRSGDLSVYWYQQSLDQGLQFLIQYYNGEERAKGNILERFSAQQFPDLHSELNLSSLELGDSALYFCASSVAGGVFSYNEQFFGPGTRLTVL.

This chain joins TRBV4-2 and TRBJ1-2, with 8 bases matching TRBD1. V dropped 3 bases and J dropped 5; count of bases not matched to a gene: 8. The V gene's germline CDR1 is LGHNA and CDR2 YNFKEQ. The CDR3 is 15 residues long. CDR3 sequence: CASSHNSDRAYGYTF. The CDR3 region has the DNA TGTGCCAGCAGCCATAACTCGGACAGGGCTTATGGCTACACCTTC.

The chain couples TRBV10-3 to TRBJ1-5, with D possibly being TRBD1 (6 bases). Germline loops: CDR1 ENHRY, CDR2 SYGVKD. The V end lost 10 bases, the J end lost 4 bases, and 14 bases lay between the germline ends. The CDR3 has 13 residues. The CDR3 bases are TGTGCCACCGAAGGGGGATCAAATCAGCCCCAGCATTTT. Translated: CATEGGSNQPQHF.

The rearrangement uses TRBV11-2 and TRBJ2-3; D uncertain. Per germline, CDR1 SGHAT and CDR2 FQNNGV. V lost 0 bases and J lost 2, with 6 bases in between. There are 14 residues in the CDR3. Written as DNA, the CDR3 is TGTGCCAGCAGCTTAGAGCGGATCACAGATACGCAGTATTTT. Protein sequence: CASSLERITDTQYF.